Each of the 14 T cell receptor beta chains below was sequenced from the same sample in a study of OX40 agonist ivuxolimab in advanced cancers. The library was built by means of the immunoSEQ multiplex PCR assay. TCRdb took over this immuneACCESS table, retaining in-frame rearrangements with V and J assigned. Such tables are incomplete; in checked studies, under half of the missing clones stem from an unresolved V gene, and the remainder is unexplained. The sample records approximately 91,000 clones, roughly 85% of which are singletons. The ten biggest clones cover roughly 0.52% of the sample. Source: CD4+ or CD8+ T cells sorted from blood, taken in a trial of the OX40 agonist ivuxolimab. These receptors were obtained from an adult with an advanced solid tumor such as melanoma, head and neck, liver or kidney cancer.

The V and J genes are TRBV12-5 and TRBJ2-7, with TRBD1 identical over 7 bases. This CDR3 spans 14 amino acids. The ends lost 2 bases at V and 5 bases at J; junction bases unmatched: 6. Germline V gene data show CDR1 as LGHNT and CDR2 as FRNRAP. The CDR3 DNA sequence: TGTGCTAGTGGTTTGATAGGGGGCGAAAACGAGCAGTACTTC. Encoded protein: CASGLIGGENEQYF.

The chain uses TRBV5-8 and TRBJ2-3; a weak D match, TRBD1 (5 bases). The germline V and J ends were trimmed by 0 bases and 0 bases, with 8 bases remaining between them. The CDR3 has 15 amino acids. Germline CDR1 SGHTS, CDR2 YDEGEE. CDR3 nucleotide sequence: TGTGCCAGCAGCTTGGGGGGCCCTAGCACAGATACGCAGTATTTT. Residues: CASSLGGPSTDTQYF.

The V gene is TRBV2, the J gene TRBJ1-2; D is unclear. Germline V lookup: CDR1 SNHLY, CDR2 FYNNEI. The CDR3 contains 11 residues. The V end was cut by 4 bases, the J end by 8 bases, with 8 bases between. The CDR3 DNA reads as TGTGCCAGCAGTGGAGGGTTGGGCTACACCTTC. Protein: CASSGGLGYTF.

The rearrangement links TRBV18 to TRBJ1-1; maybe TRBD1 (5 bases). Germline values: CDR1 KGHSH, CDR2 LQKENI. Trimming stripped 1 base from V and 4 bases from J, with 13 bases between. CDR3 size: 15 residues. The CDR3 here is CASSPQHGGVTEAFF. In DNA, the CDR3 is TGTGCCAGCTCACCACAACACGGGGGAGTCACTGAAGCTTTCTTT. The full variable domain, its missing parts supplied by reference TRBV18 and TRBJ1-1, is NAGVMQNPRHLVRRRGQEARLRCSPMKGHSHVYWYRQLPEEGLKFMVYLQKENIIDESGMPKERFSAEFPKEGPSILRIQQVVRGDSAAYFCASSPQHGGVTEAFFGQGTRLTVV.

A single count supports this clone. J is TRBJ2-5 and V is TRBV6-6; no clear D gene. V lost 0 bases to trimming and J lost 5 bases, with 7 bases between them. The CDR3 extends over 13 amino acids. Germline CDR1 MNHNY, CDR2 SVGAGI (reference sequence). The CDR3 nucleotides read TGTGCCAGCAGTTACTCGAGTGGGGAGACCCAGTACTTC. It translates to CASSYSSGETQYF.

This sequence joins TRBV9 and TRBJ2-1; 12 bases are a match to TRBD2. The CDR3 is 16 amino acids. Germline trimming cut 2 bases from V and 1 base from J; bases unmatched to any gene: 1. In germline, CDR1 is SGDLS, CDR2 YYNGEE. CDR3 nucleotide sequence: TGTGCCAGCAGCGTTGGGACTAGCGGGTCCTACAATGAGCAGTTCTTC. This translates into CASSVGTSGSYNEQFF.

The CDR3 here is CASSPSILGSGANIQYF. As DNA, the CDR3 is TGTGCCAGCAGCCCTTCGATCCTTGGCAGTGGTGCAAACATTCAGTACTTC. The chain recombines TRBV9 with TRBJ2-4; no firm D call. Germline values: CDR1 SGDLS, CDR2 YYNGEE. V gave up 4 bases and J gave up 6 bases, with 23 bases separating them. This CDR3 is built from 17 residues.

This chain uses TRBV2 with TRBJ2-7, with TRBD1 matching 8 bases. The germline CDR1 and CDR2 sequences are SNHLY and FYNNEI. V lost 8 bases to trimming and J lost 2 bases; unmatched junction nucleotides: 5. The CDR3 runs 13 residues. CDR3 in DNA: TGTGCCAGCGGGGGACAGGAAACCTACGAGCAGTACTTC. Its protein is CASGGQETYEQYF.

This rearrangement joins TRBV7-3 to TRBJ2-3; 10 nucleotides match TRBD2. The V gene end was trimmed by 5 bases and the J gene end by 1 base; junction bases not matched to a gene: 0. The CDR3 spans 14 residues. Germline lookup yields CDR1 SGHTA and CDR2 FQGTGA. The CDR3 region is CASSLAGGTDTQYF. For the CDR3, the DNA is TGTGCCAGCAGCCTAGCGGGGGGCACAGATACGCAGTATTTT.

The rearrangement uses TRBV4-3 and TRBJ1-1; 7 bases map to TRBD1. Germline trimming cut 3 bases from V and 6 bases from J; bases unmatched to any gene: 4. The germline gives CDR1 LGHNA, CDR2 YSLEER. This CDR3 spans 13 amino acids. The DNA of the CDR3 is TGCGCCAGCAGCCATGGACAGGACGCTGAAGCTTTCTTT. Protein product: CASSHGQDAEAFF.

This clone was counted between two and nine times. The gene calls are TRBV27 and TRBJ2-1, with TRBD2 matching 11 bases. V shed 5 bases, J shed 2 bases, and the junction held 8 bases outside the gene matches. The CDR3 contains 17 residues. Germline-derived CDR1 and CDR2 are MNHEY and SMNVEV (reference sequence). The CDR3 DNA sequence: TGTGCCAGCAGTCCCCACCCTAGCGGGGGGCCCTACAATGAGCAGTTCTTC. Its protein product is CASSPHPSGGPYNEQFF.

This clone was observed once. The chain is built from TRBV6-1 and TRBJ1-5, with unresolved D. The germline V gene encodes CDR1 MNHNS and CDR2 SASEGT. CDR3 size: 13 residues. Trimming took off 8 bases at V and 0 bases at J, with 8 bases between the two ends. CDR3 sequence (DNA): TGTGCCAGCTCTGTTGATAGCAATCAGCCCCAGCATTTT. Its translation: CASSVDSNQPQHF.

The CDR3 coding sequence is TGTGCCAGCAGCTCGGCGCGACAGGGGGTCTTTTCTGGGGCCAACGTCCTGACTTTC. This sequence encodes CASSSARQGVFSGANVLTF. This rearrangement joins TRBV7-3 to TRBJ2-6, with 9 nucleotides matching TRBD1. This CDR3 has 19 residues. Germline-derived CDR1 and CDR2 are SGHTA and FQGTGA. Trimming cost V 4 bases and J 1 base; bases outside gene matches: 11.

The chain combines TRBV18 with TRBJ1-4; D gene ambiguous. This CDR3 is 14 amino acids long. Trimming pared 3 bases from V and 8 bases from J, leaving 13 bases between. From germline, CDR1 is KGHSH and CDR2 LQKENI. CDR3 loop: CASSPPGPGEKLFF. The CDR3 bases are TGTGCCAGCTCACCCCCCGGGCCCGGGGAAAAACTGTTTTTT.